This passage covers 10 T cell receptor beta chains from one sample sequenced in a study of shared clonotypes between healthy human individuals. Measured with immunoSEQ multiplex PCR; TCRdb has only the in-frame clones, and not every one. The sample includes about 2.2 million clones, approximately 94% seen only once; the top ten take roughly 1.8%. The naive CD8 population came from CD45RO-negative cells selected for CCR7, without terminally differentiated effector memory CD45RA+ cells. The specimen sequenced was naive CD8+ T cells from PBMCs. The receptors shown here come from a man aged 18 to 30 in good health. Some clones in this sample may be carry-over from other donors' samples.

The chain combines TRBV6-6 with TRBJ1-5; perhaps TRBD1 as D (6 bases). The CDR3 runs to 15 residues. CDR1 MNHNY and CDR2 SVGAGI come from the germline V gene (reference sequence). Trimming removed 4 bases from V and 1 base from J, with 11 bases in between. DNA of the CDR3: TGTGCCAGCAGTTTTGCTGACAGGAGCAATCAGCCCCAGCATTTT. This translates into CASSFADRSNQPQHF.

This clone was found once. This chain links TRBV30 with TRBJ2-1; 8 bases map to TRBD2. The length of the CDR3 is 16 residues. Trimming took 3 bases from V and 0 from J; bases not matched to a gene: 7. Germline-derived CDR1 and CDR2 are GTSNPN and SVGIG (reference sequence). The CDR3 DNA is TGTGCCTGGAGCCTGGCTGCGGGAGGCTCCTACAATGAGCAGTTCTTC. Amino acid sequence: CAWSLAAGGSYNEQFF.

Notes on this clone: Other nucleotide sequences in the sample specify the same CDR3. The rearrangement joins TRBV27 to TRBJ2-7; TRBD1 matches at 7 bases. With 5 bases clipped from V and 2 bases from J, the junction kept 3 bases outside the gene matches. Germline assignment: CDR1 MNHEY and CDR2 SMNVEV (reference sequence). The CDR3 spans 13 residues. This CDR3 reads CASSPGGPYEQYF. The CDR3 DNA follows: TGTGCCAGCAGTCCAGGGGGACCCTACGAGCAGTACTTC.

Remarks on this clone: Other nucleotide sequences in the sample specify the same CDR3. The chain joins TRBV27 to TRBJ1-2; no reliable D call. V was pared by 0 bases and J by 1 base, with 3 bases between. The germline gives CDR1 MNHEY, CDR2 SMNVEV (reference sequence). The CDR3 sequence is 13 residues long. The CDR3 coding sequence is TGTGCCAGCAGTTTATCCAGTAACTATGGCTACACCTTC. Its translation is CASSLSSNYGYTF.

This chain's CDR3 is CASSIGAAGHNEQFF. The CDR3 DNA reads TGTGCCAGTAGTATAGGCGCGGCGGGGCACAATGAGCAGTTCTTC. This rearrangement joins TRBV19 to TRBJ2-1; D may be TRBD2 (6 bases). This CDR3 region has 15 residues. V lost 1 base, J lost 5 bases, and 12 bases lay in between. CDR1 LNHDA and CDR2 SQIVND come from the germline V gene (reference sequence).

Regarding this clone: Other nucleotide sequences in the sample specify the same CDR3. The genes are TRBV27 and TRBJ1-1; no firm D call. V dropped 2 bases and J dropped 6 bases, with 13 bases sitting between them. This CDR3 spans 14 amino acids. CDR1 and CDR2 (germline): MNHEY, SMNVEV (reference sequence). The CDR3 bases are TGTGCCAGCAGTTTAGTAGGAGGCGGCGCTGAAGCTTTCTTT. As protein: CASSLVGGGAEAFF.

The chain joins TRBV5-1 to TRBJ2-7, with 7 positions matching TRBD2. CDR1 and CDR2 from the germline V gene are SGHRS and YFSETQ. This CDR3 comprises 13 residues. J gave up 6 bases and V 5 bases, and 8 bases lay outside the gene matches. The CDR3 spells CASRRPTSSEQYF. The CDR3 DNA follows: TGCGCCAGCAGGCGACCGACTAGCTCCGAGCAGTACTTC. The full variable domain, with the rest looked up from reference TRBV5-1 and TRBJ2-7, is KAGVTQTPRYLIKTRGQQVTLSCSPISGHRSVSWYQQTPGQGLQFLFEYFSETQRNKGNFPGRFSGRQFSNSRSEMNVSTLELGDSALYLCASRRPTSSEQYFGPGTRLTVT.

This chain connects TRBV9 to TRBJ1-2; the D is unclear. Trimming pared 0 bases from V and 11 bases from J, leaving 8 bases between. CDR3 length: 11 amino acids. Germline-derived CDR1 and CDR2 are SGDLS and YYNGEE. The CDR3, as DNA: TGTGCCAGCAGCGTAGGAAAGGATTACACCTTC. This gives the protein CASSVGKDYTF.

The chain joins TRBV5-4 to TRBJ1-2, with 7 bases that match TRBD1. Per germline, CDR1 SGHNT and CDR2 YYREEE (reference sequence). Trimming removed 1 base from V and 3 bases from J; junction bases left unmatched: 6. The CDR3 runs to 15 residues. The CDR3 is CASSLTGEGDYGYTF. DNA of the CDR3: TGTGCCAGCAGCTTGACAGGGGAGGGCGACTATGGCTACACCTTC. Together with reference TRBV5-4 and TRBJ1-2, the CDR3 gives the full variable domain: ETGVTQSPTHLIKTRGQQVTLRCSSQSGHNTVSWYQQALGQGPQFIFQYYREEENGRGNFPPRFSGLQFPNYSSELNVNALELDDSALYLCASSLTGEGDYGYTFGSGTRLTVV.

The rearrangement links TRBV7-9 to TRBJ1-2; perhaps TRBD1 as D (6 bases). The CDR3 is 14 residues long. CDR1 is SEHNR and CDR2 is FQNEAQ in the germline V gene (reference sequence). V gave up 1 base and J gave up 1 base, with 7 bases separating them. CDR3 DNA sequence: TGTGCCAGCAGCTTAGAGGGGGATAACTATGGCTACACCTTC. Translated, it gives CASSLEGDNYGYTF. The variable domain in full, completed from reference TRBV7-9 and TRBJ1-2, reads DTGVSQNPRHKITKRGQNVTFRCDPISEHNRLYWYRQTLGQGPEFLTYFQNEAQLEKSRLLSDRFSAERPKGSFSTLEIQRTEQGDSAMYLCASSLEGDNYGYTFGSGTRLTVV.